Sequencing of this T cell receptor (beta chain) was carried out in a study of CD4+ T cells in melanoma. This clone was found once. Looked up from germline, CDR1 is GTSNPN and CDR2 is SVGIG (reference sequence). The CDR3 runs to 13 residues. V dropped 1 base and J dropped 2 bases, with 8 bases sitting between them. This table comes from immunoSEQ multiplex PCR, and its TCRdb copy is limited to in-frame clones, with some not included. The sample lists some 150,000 clones; around 90% were seen once. This TCR derives from a human donor with melanoma. This chain connects TRBV30 to TRBJ1-1, with a weak D call TRBD1 (5 bases). In DNA, the CDR3 is TGTGCCTGGAGTGAAGACAGCAACACTGAAGCTTTCTTT. As protein: CAWSEDSNTEAFF.